This T cell receptor (beta chain) stems from a study of blood T cell repertoires in COVID-19. Overall study context: Sample material is recorded as cDNA or gDNA derived from T cells, B-cell-depleted T cells, or PBMCs.

In the original workflow: Nucleated cell number was recorded as an estimate derived from reference gene primer amplification. Some clones are missing from TCRdb's copy, which holds only in-frame ones; the method was immunoSEQ multiplex PCR. That table furnishes V, J and clone size, whereas the DNA furnished D and trimming. The sample lists tens of thousands of clones, 84% occurring once. The germline V and J ends were trimmed by 5 bases and 1 base, with 19 bases remaining between them. The length of the CDR3 is 17 residues. In germline, CDR1 is LNHDA, CDR2 SQIVND (reference sequence). The V gene is TRBV19, the J gene TRBJ2-3; D is perhaps TRBD1 (8 bases). The sequence came from a man aged 55 to 70 with acute or convalescent COVID-19. Sequencing was carried out using peripheral blood. The CDR3: CASSSRQGAGGTDTQYF. The CDR3 DNA is TGTGCCAGTAGTTCTCGTCAGGGGGCGGGAGGCACAGATACGCAGTATTTT.